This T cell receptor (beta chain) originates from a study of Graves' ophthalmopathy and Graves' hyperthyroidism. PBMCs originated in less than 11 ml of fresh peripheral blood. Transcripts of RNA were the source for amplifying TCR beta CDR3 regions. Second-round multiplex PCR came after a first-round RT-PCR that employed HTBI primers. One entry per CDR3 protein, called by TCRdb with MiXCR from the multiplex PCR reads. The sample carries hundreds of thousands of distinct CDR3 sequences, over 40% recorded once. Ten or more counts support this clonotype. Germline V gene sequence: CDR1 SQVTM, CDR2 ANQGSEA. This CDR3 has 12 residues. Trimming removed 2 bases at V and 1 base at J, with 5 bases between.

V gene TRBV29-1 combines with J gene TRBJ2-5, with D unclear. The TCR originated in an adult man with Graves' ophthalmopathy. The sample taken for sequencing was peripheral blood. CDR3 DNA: TGCAGCGTTGAAACGGCCCAAGAGACCCAGTACTTC. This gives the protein CSVETAQETQYF.